The 12 T cell receptor beta chains given below trace back to one sample, sequenced in a study of blood T cells in healthy people across ages. A second PCR, run for roughly 7 to 11 cycles, used a sample-barcoded 5' primer plus a J-beta primer mix. TCRdb recomputed calls from the 5' RACE reads with MiXCR, one row per CDR3 protein. The profile covers hundreds of thousands of distinct CDR3 sequences, with approximately 21% appearing a single time and roughly 3.6% taken by the ten largest. Source material: blood. All receptors come from a man between 65 and 85 years old in good health.

This chain connects TRBV9 to TRBJ1-4; TRBD1 might be the D (5 bases). Trimming shortened V by 3 bases and J by 7 bases, and 19 bases separated the two germline ends. Germline CDR1 and CDR2: SGDLS and YYNGEE. The CDR3 is 16 amino acids. CDR3 residues: CASSAHLGQGGEKLFF. CDR3 nucleotides: TGTGCCAGCAGCGCACACCTTGGGCAGGGCGGTGAAAAACTGTTTTTT.

At least ten counts were recorded for this clonotype. Germline is not matched at one junction end, which may reflect a read error. The J gene is TRBJ1-4, the V gene TRBV15, with a possible D match to TRBD1 (5 bases). This CDR3 comprises 13 residues. Germline lookup yields CDR1 LNHNV and CDR2 YYDKDF (reference sequence). The CDR3 spells CATSRDIFTGLSF. In nucleotides, the CDR3 is TGTGCCACCAGCAGAGATATTTTTACAGGTCTATCCTTT.

The V gene is TRBV28, the J gene TRBJ1-2, with a possible D match to TRBD1 (5 bases). Trimming pared 4 bases from V and 2 bases from J, leaving 17 bases between. The length of the CDR3 is 16 residues. CDR1 is MDHEN, CDR2 SYDVKM, per germline. CDR3 protein: CASSSRYRRDNYGYTF. DNA of the CDR3: TGTGCCAGCAGTTCCCGGTACCGCCGGGACAACTATGGCTACACCTTC.

This clonotype was counted once. The chain joins TRBV6-2 or TRBV6-3 to TRBJ2-5, with 9 nucleotides matching TRBD2. J was trimmed by 4 bases and V by 6 bases; bases with no gene match: 12. The CDR3 contains 16 residues. The germline CDR1 and CDR2 sequences are MNHEY and SVGEGT. This chain's CDR3 is CASSYRRGRVGETQYF. CDR3 coding DNA: TGTGCCAGCAGCTACAGACGCGGGAGGGTTGGAGAGACCCAGTACTTC.

The chain combines TRBV10-3 with TRBJ1-2; D is unclear. Germline V gene lookup returns CDR1 ENHRY and CDR2 SYGVKD. The CDR3 contains 13 residues. V lost 10 bases to trimming and J lost 4 bases, with 16 bases between them. The chain's CDR3 is CASRREVGYGYTF. Written as DNA, the CDR3 is TGTGCCAGCAGAAGGGAGGTGGGCTATGGCTACACCTTC.

The V gene is TRBV10-3, the J gene TRBJ1-5; D gene uncertain. The CDR3 has 14 amino acids. Trimming left V 2 bases short and J 1 base short, with 6 bases between. CDR1 and CDR2 (germline): ENHRY, SYGVKD. The CDR3 coding sequence is TGTGCCATCAGTGAGGGACGGAGCAATCAGCCCCAGCATTTT. Encoded protein: CAISEGRSNQPQHF.

Comments on this clonotype: One end of the junction is discordant with germline, which a read error may explain. This chain joins TRBV4-1 and TRBJ2-1; no reliable D call. The J call could be wrong; TRBJ2-7 is a better fit for the DNA end. The CDR3 is 15 amino acids. Germline V lookup: CDR1 MGHRA, CDR2 YSYEKL. The CDR3 spells CASSQEEHISHEQYF. In DNA, the CDR3 is TGCGCCAGCAGCCAAGAGGAGCATATCTCCCACGAGCAGTACTTC.

The chain links TRBV5-1 to TRBJ1-6; D ambiguous. CDR1 is SGHRS and CDR2 is YFSETQ in the germline V gene. Trimming stripped 1 base from V and 7 bases from J, with 15 bases between. The CDR3 contains 16 residues. CDR3 loop: CASSLKAASENSPLHF. The CDR3 DNA reads as TGCGCCAGCAGCTTGAAGGCAGCCTCCGAGAATTCACCCCTCCACTTT.

V usage is TRBV3-1 and J usage is TRBJ2-1, with unresolved D. The CDR3 totals 11 residues. Trimming pared 3 bases from V and 8 bases from J, leaving 5 bases between. Per the germline V gene, CDR1 is LGHDT and CDR2 is YNNKEL (reference sequence). The CDR3 coding sequence is TGTGCCAGCAGCCAGGTGTATGAGCAGTTCTTC. Translation: CASSQVYEQFF.

In nucleotides, the CDR3 is TGTGCCAGCTCACAATGGGACCGTTCCAACGAGCAGTACTTC. Amino acid sequence: CASSQWDRSNEQYF. This chain links TRBV18 with TRBJ2-5, with D possibly being TRBD1 or TRBD2 (5 bases each). The tail of the sequence fits TRBJ2-7 better, so the J call may be wrong. Germline CDR1 is KGHSH and CDR2 is LQKENI. This CDR3 is 14 amino acids long.

In its sample, this clonotype was seen many times. This chain uses TRBV5-6 with TRBJ2-2; 11 nucleotides agree with TRBD1. With 0 bases clipped from V and 4 bases from J, the junction kept 5 bases outside the gene matches. CDR3 length equals 17 residues. Per germline, CDR1 SGHDT and CDR2 YYEEEE. CDR3 nucleotides: TGTGCCAGCAGCTTGGCCGGACAGGGGGCGCTCACCGGGGAGCTGTTTTTT. Translated: CASSLAGQGALTGELFF.

The chain carries TRBV20-1 and TRBJ2-2; TRBD2 agrees at 10 bases. V lost 3 bases to trimming and J lost 4 bases; unmatched junction nucleotides: 11. The CDR3 spans 17 residues. Germline assignment: CDR1 DFQATT and CDR2 SNEGSKA (reference sequence). The CDR3 region is CSASSGRAGRGTGELFF. The CDR3, as DNA: TGCAGTGCTAGCAGCGGGAGGGCCGGTCGAGGCACCGGGGAGCTGTTTTTT.